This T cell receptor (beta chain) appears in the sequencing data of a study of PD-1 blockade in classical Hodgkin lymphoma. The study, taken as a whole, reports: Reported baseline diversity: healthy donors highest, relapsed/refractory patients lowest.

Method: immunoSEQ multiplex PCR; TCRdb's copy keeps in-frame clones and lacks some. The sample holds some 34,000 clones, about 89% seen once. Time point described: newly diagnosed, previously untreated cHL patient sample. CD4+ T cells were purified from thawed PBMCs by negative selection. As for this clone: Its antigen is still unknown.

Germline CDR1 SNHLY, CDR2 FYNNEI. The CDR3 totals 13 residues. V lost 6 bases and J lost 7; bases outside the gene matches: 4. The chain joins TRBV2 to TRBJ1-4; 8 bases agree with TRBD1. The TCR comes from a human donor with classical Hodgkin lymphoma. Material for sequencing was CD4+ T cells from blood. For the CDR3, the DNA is TGTGCCAGCAGCGACAGGGGAGGTGAAAAACTGTTTTTT. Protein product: CASSDRGGEKLFF.